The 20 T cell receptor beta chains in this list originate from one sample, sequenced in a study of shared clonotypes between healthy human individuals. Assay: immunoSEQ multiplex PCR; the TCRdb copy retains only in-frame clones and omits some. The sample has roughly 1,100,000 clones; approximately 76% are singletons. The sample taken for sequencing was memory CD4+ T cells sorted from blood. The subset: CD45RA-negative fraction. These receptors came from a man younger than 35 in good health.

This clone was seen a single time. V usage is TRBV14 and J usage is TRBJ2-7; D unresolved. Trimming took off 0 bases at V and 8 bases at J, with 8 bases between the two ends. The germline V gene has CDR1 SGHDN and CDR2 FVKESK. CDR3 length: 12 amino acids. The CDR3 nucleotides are TGTGCCAGCAGCCAAGATCGAGGAAAGCAGTACTTC. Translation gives CASSQDRGKQYF.

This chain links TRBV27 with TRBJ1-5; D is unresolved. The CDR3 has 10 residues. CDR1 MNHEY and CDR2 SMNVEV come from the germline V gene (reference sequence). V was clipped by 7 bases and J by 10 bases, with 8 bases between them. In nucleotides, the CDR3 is TGTGCCAGCACCATGCAACCCCAGCATTTT. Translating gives CASTMQPQHF.

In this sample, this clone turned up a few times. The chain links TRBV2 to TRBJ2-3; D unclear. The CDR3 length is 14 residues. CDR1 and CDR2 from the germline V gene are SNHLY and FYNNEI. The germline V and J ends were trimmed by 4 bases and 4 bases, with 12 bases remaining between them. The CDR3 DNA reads TGTGCCAGCAGTGCCCTTTGGAGCTCAGATACGCAGTATTTT. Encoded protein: CASSALWSSDTQYF. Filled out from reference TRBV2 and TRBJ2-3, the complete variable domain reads EPEVTQTPSHQVTQMGQEVILRCVPISNHLYFYWYRQILGQKVEFLVSFYNNEISEKSEIFDDQFSVERPDGSNFTLKIRSTKLEDSAMYFCASSALWSSDTQYFGPGTRLTVL.

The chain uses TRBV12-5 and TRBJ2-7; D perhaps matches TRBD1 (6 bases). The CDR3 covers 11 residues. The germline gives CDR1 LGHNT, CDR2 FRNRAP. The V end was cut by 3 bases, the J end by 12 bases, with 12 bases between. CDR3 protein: CASGFGQQLYF. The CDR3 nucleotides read TGTGCTAGTGGTTTTGGACAGCAATTGTACTTC.

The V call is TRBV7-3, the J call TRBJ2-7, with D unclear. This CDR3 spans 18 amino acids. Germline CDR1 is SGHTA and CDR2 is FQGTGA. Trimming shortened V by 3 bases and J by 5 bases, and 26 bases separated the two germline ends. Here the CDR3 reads CASSFITWASTHPNEQYF. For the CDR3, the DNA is TGTGCCAGCAGCTTCATCACGTGGGCGAGCACCCATCCCAACGAGCAGTACTTC.

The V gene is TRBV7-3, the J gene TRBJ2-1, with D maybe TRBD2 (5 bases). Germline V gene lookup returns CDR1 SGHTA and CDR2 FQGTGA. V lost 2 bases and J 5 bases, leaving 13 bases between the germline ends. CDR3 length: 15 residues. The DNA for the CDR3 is TGTGCCAGCAGCTTACGAGGGCAGGATCACAATGAGCAGTTCTTC. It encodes CASSLRGQDHNEQFF. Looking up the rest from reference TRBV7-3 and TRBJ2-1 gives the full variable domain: GAGVSQTPSNKVTEKGKYVELRCDPISGHTALYWYRQSLGQGPEFLIYFQGTGAADDSGLPNDRFFAVRPEGSVSTLKIQRTERGDSAVYLCASSLRGQDHNEQFFGPGTRLTVL.

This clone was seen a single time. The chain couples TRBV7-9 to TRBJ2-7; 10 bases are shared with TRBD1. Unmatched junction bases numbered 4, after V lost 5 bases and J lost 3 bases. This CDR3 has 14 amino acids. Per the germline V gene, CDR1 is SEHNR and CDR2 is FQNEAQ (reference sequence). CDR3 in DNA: TGTGCCAGCAGCCAGGGGACAGGGGACTACGAGCAGTACTTC. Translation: CASSQGTGDYEQYF.

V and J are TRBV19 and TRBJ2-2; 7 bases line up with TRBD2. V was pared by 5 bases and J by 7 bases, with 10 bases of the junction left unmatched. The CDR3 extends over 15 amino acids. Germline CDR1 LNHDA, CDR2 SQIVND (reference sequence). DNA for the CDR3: TGTGCCAGTAGTTCCTCGGCGGGAGTTATCGGGGAGCTGTTTTTT. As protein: CASSSSAGVIGELFF.

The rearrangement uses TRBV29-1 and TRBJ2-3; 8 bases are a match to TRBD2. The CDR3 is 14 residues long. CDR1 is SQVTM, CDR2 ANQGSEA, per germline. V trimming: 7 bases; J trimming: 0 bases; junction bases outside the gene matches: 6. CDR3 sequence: CSAPRGGSTDTQYF. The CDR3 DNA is TGCAGCGCCCCCCGCGGGGGGAGCACAGATACGCAGTATTTT.

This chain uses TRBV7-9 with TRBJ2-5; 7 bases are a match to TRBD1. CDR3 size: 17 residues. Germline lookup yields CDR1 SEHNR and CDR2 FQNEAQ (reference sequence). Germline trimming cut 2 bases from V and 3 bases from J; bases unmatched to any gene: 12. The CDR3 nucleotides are TGTGCCAGCAGCTTACCTGTTGAAGGGGGCTCGAAAGAGACCCAGTACTTC. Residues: CASSLPVEGGSKETQYF.

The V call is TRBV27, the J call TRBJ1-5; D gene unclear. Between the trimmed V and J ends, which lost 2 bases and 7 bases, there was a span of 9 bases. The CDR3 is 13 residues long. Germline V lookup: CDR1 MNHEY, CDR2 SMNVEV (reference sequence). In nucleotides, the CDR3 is TGTGCCAGCAGTTTAAGGCGCGGACAGCCCCAGCATTTT. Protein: CASSLRRGQPQHF.

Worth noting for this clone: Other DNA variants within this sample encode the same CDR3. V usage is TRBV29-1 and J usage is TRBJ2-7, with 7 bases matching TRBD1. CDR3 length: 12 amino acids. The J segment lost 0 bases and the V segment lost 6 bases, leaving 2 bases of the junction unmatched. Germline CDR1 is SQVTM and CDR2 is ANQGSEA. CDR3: CSVRQGSYEQYF. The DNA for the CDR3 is TGCAGCGTAAGACAGGGCTCCTACGAGCAGTACTTC.

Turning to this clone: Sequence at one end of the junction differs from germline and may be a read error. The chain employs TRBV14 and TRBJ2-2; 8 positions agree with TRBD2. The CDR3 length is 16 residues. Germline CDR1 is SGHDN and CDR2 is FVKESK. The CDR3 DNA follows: TGTGCCAGCAGCCCAAGTCTCGTGGGCAGCCGGGGGGGGCTGTTTTTT. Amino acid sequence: CASSPSLVGSRGGLFF.

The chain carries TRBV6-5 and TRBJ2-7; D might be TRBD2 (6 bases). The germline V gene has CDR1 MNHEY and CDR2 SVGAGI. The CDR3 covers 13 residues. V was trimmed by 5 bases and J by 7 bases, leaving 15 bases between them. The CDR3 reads CASSRDPGREQYF. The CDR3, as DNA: TGTGCCAGCAGTAGGGACCCGGGGAGGGAGCAGTACTTC.

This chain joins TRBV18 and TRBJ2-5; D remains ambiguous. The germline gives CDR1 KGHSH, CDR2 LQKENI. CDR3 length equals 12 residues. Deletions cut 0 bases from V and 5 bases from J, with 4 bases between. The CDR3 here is CASSPPSETQYF. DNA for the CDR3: TGTGCCAGCTCACCACCGAGCGAGACCCAGTACTTC.

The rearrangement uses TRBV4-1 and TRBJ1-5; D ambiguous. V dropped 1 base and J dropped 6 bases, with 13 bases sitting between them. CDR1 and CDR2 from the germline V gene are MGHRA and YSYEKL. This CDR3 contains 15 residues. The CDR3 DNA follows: TGCGCCAGCAGCCAAGGGGTCGGGGTTAGTCAGCCCCAGCATTTT. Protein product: CASSQGVGVSQPQHF.

CDR3 loop: CASIAGGLHYEQYF. The CDR3 DNA reads as TGTGCCAGTATAGCGGGAGGCCTCCACTACGAGCAGTACTTC. The rearrangement joins TRBV6-4 to TRBJ2-7; 10 bases line up with TRBD2. V lost 9 bases, J lost 3 bases, and 8 bases stayed unmatched. This CDR3 has 14 residues. Germline V gives CDR1 MRHNA, CDR2 SNTAGT.

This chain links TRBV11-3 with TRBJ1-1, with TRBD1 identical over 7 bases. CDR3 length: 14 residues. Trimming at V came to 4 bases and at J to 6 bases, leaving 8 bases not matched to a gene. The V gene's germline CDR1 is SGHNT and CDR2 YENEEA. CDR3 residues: CASSSGGMIAEAFF. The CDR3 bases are TGTGCCAGCAGCTCAGGGGGAATGATCGCTGAAGCTTTCTTT.

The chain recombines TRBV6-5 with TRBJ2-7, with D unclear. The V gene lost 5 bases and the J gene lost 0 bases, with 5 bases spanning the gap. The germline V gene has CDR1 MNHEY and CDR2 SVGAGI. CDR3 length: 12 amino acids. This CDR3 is CASSAGSYEQYF. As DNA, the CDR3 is TGTGCCAGCAGTGCCGGCTCCTACGAGCAGTACTTC.

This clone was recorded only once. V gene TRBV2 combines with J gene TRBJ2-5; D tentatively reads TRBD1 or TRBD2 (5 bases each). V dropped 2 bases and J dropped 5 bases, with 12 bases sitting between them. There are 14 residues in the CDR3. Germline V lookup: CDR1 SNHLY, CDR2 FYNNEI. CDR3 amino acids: CASSERGTGETQYF. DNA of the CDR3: TGTGCCAGCAGTGAAAGGGGTACGGGGGAGACCCAGTACTTC.